This T cell receptor beta chain was captured in a study of CD8 T cells in Susac syndrome. CDR3 length: 13 amino acids. Germline assignment: CDR1 SGHRS and CDR2 YFSETQ. The V segment lost 4 bases and the J segment 5 bases; nucleotides outside the gene matches: 6. With random hexamers, roughly 0.5 to 1 ug RNA was reverse transcribed. Amplification of TCR beta CDR3 across 54 Vbeta and 13 Jbeta was performed with immunoSEQ multiplex PCR. Each CDR3 protein gets one entry after TCRdb re-called the immunoSEQ multiplex PCR reads with MiXCR. Here the sample spans 200,000 or so distinct CDR3 sequences, approximately 94% being singletons.

Sequenced material: CD4+ T cells from PBMCs. The J gene is TRBJ2-7, the V gene TRBV5-1; 7 bases align to TRBD1. The TCR sequence derives from a human donor with Susac syndrome. The CDR3 coding sequence is TGCGCCAGCAGCCGGACAGGTTCGAACGAGCAGTACTTC. Its protein is CASSRTGSNEQYF.